A selection of T cell receptor beta chains follows, all from one sample in a study of identical twins. One entry per CDR3 protein, called by TCRdb with MiXCR from the 5' RACE reads. The data show approximately 700,000 distinct CDR3 sequences, with 6.1% seen just once and around 1.7% held by the top ten. Sequences were obtained from naive T cells sorted from blood. These receptors came from a man aged 18-30 years in good health. Each CDR3 is given with its conserved first and last residue. The D gene is left open where the match is weak. Clone size is not always given. Where it is, it says once, few, many or a class for expanded clones.

J | D | V | size | CDR3 | DNA
TRBJ2-3 | TRBD2 | TRBV11-3 | few | CASSLDMRLAATDTQYF | TGTGCCAGCAGCTTAGATATGAGACTAGCGGCCACAGATACGCAGTATTTT
TRBJ1-1 | TRBD1 | TRBV4-1 | few | CASSQGQGYGEAFF | TGCGCCAGCAGCCAAGGACAGGGGTATGGTGAAGCTTTCTTT
TRBJ2-5 | - | TRBV2 | few | CASSAALGGETQYF | TGTGCCAGCAGTGCTGCTTTGGGGGGAGAGACCCAGTACTTC
TRBJ2-1 | TRBD2 | TRBV7-8 | few | CASSPPGLAWNEQFF | TGTGCCAGCAGCCCTCCGGGACTAGCGTGGAATGAGCAGTTCTTC
TRBJ2-5 | TRBD2 | TRBV12-5 | - | CASGLSRTSGQETQYF | TGTGCTAGTGGTTTGTCTAGAACTAGCGGACAAGAGACCCAGTACTTC
TRBJ1-1 | - | TRBV20-1 | many | CSARESWNTEAFF | TGCAGTGCTAGGGAGAGTTGGAACACTGAAGCTTTCTTT
TRBJ2-2 | - | TRBV7-9 | - | CASSLGVGRESTGELFF | TGTGCCAGCAGCTTAGGCGTCGGGCGGGAAAGTACCGGGGAGCTGTTTTTT
TRBJ2-5 | TRBD2 | TRBV12-3/TRBV12-4 | many | CASSLGGAIQETQYF | TGTGCCAGCAGTTTGGGAGGGGCAATACAAGAGACCCAGTACTTC
TRBJ1-1 | - | TRBV20-1 | - | CSAPGPIVRTFEAFF | TGCAGTGCCCCAGGGCCCATTGTACGAACCTTTGAAGCTTTCTTT
TRBJ2-1 | - | TRBV14 | many | CASSQDLTGMNEQFF | TGTGCCAGCAGCCAAGATCTAACGGGTATGAATGAGCAGTTCTTC
TRBJ2-3 | TRBD2 | TRBV5-1 | many | CASSIGLAGLDTQYF | TGCGCCAGCAGCATTGGACTAGCGGGGTTAGATACGCAGTATTTT
TRBJ2-3 | - | TRBV3-1 | many | CASSQAVTSTDTQYF | TGTGCCAGCAGCCAAGCAGTCACTAGCACAGATACGCAGTATTTT
TRBJ2-1 | - | TRBV9 | many | CASSSGMNEQFF | TGTGCCAGCAGCTCCGGTATGAATGAGCAGTTCTTC
TRBJ1-4 | - | TRBV12-3/TRBV12-4 | few | CASSRAAAEKLFF | TGTGCCAGCTCACGGGCAGCTGCGGAAAAACTGTTTTTT
TRBJ2-1 | TRBD2 | TRBV6-5 | many | CASSYSKTGGSPYNEQFF | TGTGCCAGCAGTTACTCGAAAACGGGGGGTAGCCCGTACAATGAGCAGTTCTTC
TRBJ2-1 | TRBD2 | TRBV12-3/TRBV12-4 | few | CASSISGLANNEQFF | TGTGCCAGCAGTATATCGGGACTAGCAAACAATGAGCAGTTCTTC